This TCR beta chain was recovered during a study of metastatic and nonmetastatic thyroid tumors. Across the whole study: Repertoire comparisons spanned blood and tumor or nodule tissue from malignant and benign thyroid patients.

The authors' processing: The study took CDR3 differences across clinicopathological groups and made a distant-metastasis classifier for papillary thyroid cancer from them. Through MiXCR, TCRdb re-clonotyped the PCR reads. TCRdb's processing, not the study's, gives the V and J calls here. The table lists tens of thousands of clones, around 15% of them singletons. J gave up 5 bases and V 5 bases, and 3 bases lay outside the gene matches. The CDR3 loop spans 14 amino acids. The germline CDR1 and CDR2 sequences are MNHNS and SASEGT. Patients were all untreated before their thyroid surgery. A note on this clone: What it recognizes is unknown.

General observations from the study: The study reportedly found significantly higher TCR beta diversity in malignant thyroid tumors than benign nodules, in blood and tumor.

The sequence was obtained from a female donor with papillary thyroid cancer or a benign thyroid nodule (not recorded which). Some clones in this sample may be carry-over from other donors' samples. The chain is built from TRBV6-1 and TRBJ1-4; TRBD1 matches at 9 bases. Material: blood. The CDR3 DNA is TGTGCCAGCAGTCTGACAGGGGGGAATGAAAAACTGTTTTTT. Amino acid sequence: CASSLTGGNEKLFF.